The rows below give T cell receptor beta chains drawn from one sample of a study of blood T cell repertoires in COVID-19. Profiling relied on immunoSEQ multiplex PCR, and the TCRdb table lists in-frame clones only, not all of them. The profile shows a few hundred thousand clones, 90% of them singletons. Sequenced: PBMCs or T cells enriched from blood (not recorded which). The receptors here all came from a woman younger than 35 with acute COVID-19. Both conserved end residues are part of each CDR3. D genes are given only for firm matches. Clone size is shown for a subset of rows, as once, few, many or a class of expanded clone.

clone_size	d_call	v_call	j_call	cdr3_nt	cdr3_aa
few	.	TRBV6-5	TRBJ1-1	TGTGCCAGCAGCCGGGATCGAGGGAACACTGAAGCTTTCTTT	CASSRDRGNTEAFF
.	.	TRBV5-6	TRBJ2-1	TGTGCCAGCAGCCTGTCGAGAGGAAAGAGGTACAATGAGCAGTTCTTC	CASSLSRGKRYNEQFF
.	.	TRBV7-2	TRBJ2-5	TGTGCCAGCAGCTCAACAGGGGGGGGTGAGACCCAGTACTTC	CASSSTGGGETQYF
.	.	TRBV10-1	TRBJ1-5	TGCGCCAGCAGTGGGGGGGGCAATCAGCCCCAGCATTTT	CASSGGGNQPQHF
.	TRBD1	TRBV18	TRBJ1-1	TGTGCCAGCTCACCCGCCTCGGGACAGGGAAGGAGGGAAGCTTTCTTT	CASSPASGQGRREAFF
.	.	TRBV28	TRBJ1-2	TGTGCCAGCAACGCAGCGAACTATGGCTACACCTTC	CASNAANYGYTF
.	.	TRBV5-1	TRBJ2-2	TGCGCCAGCAGTCTTAGACTAGTGGGAACCGGGGAGCTGTTTTTT	CASSLRLVGTGELFF
once	TRBD2	TRBV12-3/TRBV12-4	TRBJ2-1	TGTGCCAGCACCCGGGGGGTCAATGAGCAGTTCTTC	CASTRGVNEQFF
.	TRBD2	TRBV9	TRBJ2-7	TGTGCCAGCAGCCCCAGCGGGAGAGGAATGTACGAGCAGTACTTC	CASSPSGRGMYEQYF
.	.	TRBV19	TRBJ2-6	TGTGCCAGTAGTTGGCCGGGTTCTGGGGCCAACGTCCTGACTTTC	CASSWPGSGANVLTF
.	TRBD1	TRBV27	TRBJ1-1	TGTGCCAGCAGCCCGGAGGGGGCCGGGTTTGCTGAAGCTTTCTTT	CASSPEGAGFAEAFF
.	TRBD1	TRBV4-1	TRBJ2-5	TGCGCCAGCAGCCCAGGGACAGGGGACGCGGAGACCCAGTACTTC	CASSPGTGDAETQYF
once	.	TRBV1	TRBJ1-4	TGCACCAGCAGCCAAGACAGCGATGAAAAACTGTTTTTT	CTSSQDSDEKLFF
.	TRBD2	TRBV29-1	TRBJ2-3	TGCAGCGCCTGGACTAGCGGGTATACGCAGTATTTT	CSAWTSGYTQYF
.	.	TRBV2	TRBJ1-1	TGTGCCAGCAGTGAAGCGGTGGGAGTGAACACTGAAGCTTTCTTT	CASSEAVGVNTEAFF
.	.	TRBV14	TRBJ2-7	TGTGCCAGCAGCCAAGTTTGGGGGAGGTCCTACGAGCAGTACTTC	CASSQVWGRSYEQYF
.	TRBD1	TRBV6-5	TRBJ2-5	TGTGCCAGCAGGGGACAGGGACTACAAGAGACCCAGTACTTC	CASRGQGLQETQYF
.	.	TRBV5-1	TRBJ2-3	TGCGCCAGCAGCGACAGTCTTCATACGCAGTATTTT	CASSDSLHTQYF
.	.	TRBV4-2	TRBJ2-2	TGTGCCAGCAGCCAAGATCGGATAGCTGTCGGGGAGCTGTTTTTT	CASSQDRIAVGELFF
.	TRBD1	TRBV27	TRBJ1-2	TGTGCCAGCAGTTTCCGAGCGTCAGGGACAGGGGAAGGCTACACCTTC	CASSFRASGTGEGYTF
.	.	TRBV15	TRBJ1-5	TGTGCCACCAGCAGATTGGACAGTAATCAGCCCCAGCATTTT	CATSRLDSNQPQHF
.	TRBD1	TRBV27	TRBJ1-1	TGTGCCAGCAGCCGCGCCGGGACAGGGGCGGGTGAAGCTTTCTTT	CASSRAGTGAGEAFF
.	.	TRBV19	TRBJ1-2	TGTGCCAGTAGTATTGTGGGGGCCATCTATGGCTACACCTTC	CASSIVGAIYGYTF
.	.	TRBV28	TRBJ1-5	TGTGCCAGCATCGAGTTAGGCAATCAGCCCCAGCATTTT	CASIELGNQPQHF
.	.	TRBV21-1	TRBJ1-1	TGTGCCATCGGGACAGGGAAATCCGCGGGGGCTTTCTTT	CAIGTGKSAGAFF
.	TRBD1	TRBV25-1	TRBJ1-2	TGTGCCAGCAGTGAAGGGCAGGGACAGATCTATGGCTACACCTTC	CASSEGQGQIYGYTF
.	.	TRBV27	TRBJ2-1	TGTGCCAGCAGTCGGGCAGGGTCATCCTACAATGAGCAGTTCTTC	CASSRAGSSYNEQFF
.	TRBD1	TRBV5-1	TRBJ1-4	TGCGCCAGCAGCTCGGGACAGGCCCCTCTAGGAGATGAAAAACTGTTTTTT	CASSSGQAPLGDEKLFF
once	TRBD2	TRBV12-3/TRBV12-4	TRBJ2-1	TGTGCCAGCAGGCTGGGACTAGCCTACTTCTTC	CASRLGLAYFF
.	.	TRBV5-1	TRBJ1-1	TGCGCCAGCAGCTTGGTTAAGGGAGAGAGGGCTGAAGCTTTCTTT	CASSLVKGERAEAFF
once	TRBD1	TRBV7-7	TRBJ2-3	TGTGCTAGCAGCCCGGGGACAGGGTGGGGAGCAGATACGCAGTATTTT	CASSPGTGWGADTQYF
.	TRBD1	TRBV7-9	TRBJ1-4	TGTGCCAGCAGCGCACCGGACAGGGAGAGGAGTGAAAAACTGTTTTTT	CASSAPDRERSEKLFF
.	.	TRBV5-1	TRBJ2-7	TGCGCCAGCAGCTTGGCCGGACTGGACGAGCAGTACTTC	CASSLAGLDEQYF
.	.	TRBV12-3/TRBV12-4	TRBJ2-5	TGTGCCAGCAGTTTGCAGGTGCAAGAGACCCAGTACTTC	CASSLQVQETQYF
.	.	TRBV28	TRBJ1-5	TGTGCCAGCAGTTTTTCCTACAATCAGCCCCAGCATTTT	CASSFSYNQPQHF
.	TRBD2	TRBV28	TRBJ2-5	TGTGCCAGCAGTCCGCGACTAGCGGCACGCCAAGAGACCCAGTACTTC	CASSPRLAARQETQYF
.	.	TRBV30	TRBJ1-4	TGTGCCTGGTCCCGAGGCAGGGTGGATCCTAATGAAAAACTGTTTTTT	CAWSRGRVDPNEKLFF
.	.	TRBV19	TRBJ1-5	TGTGCCAGTAGTACCCCCCGACTTAAGGATCAGCCCCAGCATTTT	CASSTPRLKDQPQHF
.	.	TRBV24-1	TRBJ2-1	TGTGCCACCAGTGATTTTGGAGGGAATGAGCAGTTCTTC	CATSDFGGNEQFF
.	.	TRBV5-6	TRBJ2-5	TGTGCCAGCAGCTTGGCCGGTGAGACCCAGTACTTC	CASSLAGETQYF
.	.	TRBV28	TRBJ1-2	TGTGCCAGCAGCCCCCCCCAAGGCAGGTTAAACTATGGCTACACCTTC	CASSPPQGRLNYGYTF
.	.	TRBV13	TRBJ1-5	TGTGCCAGCAGTCGCCAGGGAAACCAGCCCCAGCATTTT	CASSRQGNQPQHF
.	TRBD2	TRBV5-6	TRBJ2-1	TGTGCCAGCAGCCTTTTTGGGTATCCTAGCGGGACCTACAATGAGCAGTTCTTC	CASSLFGYPSGTYNEQFF
.	.	TRBV27	TRBJ1-2	TGTGCCAGCAGCCTCAGGGGCGTAGGCGGCTACACCTTC	CASSLRGVGGYTF
.	TRBD2	TRBV7-9	TRBJ2-7	TGTGCCAGCAGCTTAGTACTAGCGGGAAAATACGAGCAGTACTTC	CASSLVLAGKYEQYF
.	TRBD2	TRBV5-1	TRBJ2-3	TGCGCCAGCAGCTTTACTAGCGGCTCGGCCACAGATACGCAGTATTTT	CASSFTSGSATDTQYF
.	.	TRBV10-3	TRBJ1-2	TGTGCCATCAGTGGGCAGGACAGCCTCTATGGCTACACCTTC	CAISGQDSLYGYTF
.	TRBD2	TRBV28	TRBJ2-7	TGTGCCAGCAGGACGGAGACTAGCGGGCGCTACGAGCAGTACTTC	CASRTETSGRYEQYF
.	TRBD1	TRBV24-1	TRBJ2-3	TGTGCCACCAGAGGGACAGGAAGCACAGATACGCAGTATTTT	CATRGTGSTDTQYF
.	TRBD1	TRBV10-3	TRBJ2-5	TGTGCCATCAGTGAGTCTACAGGGGGCTGGGAGACCCAGTACTTC	CAISESTGGWETQYF
.	TRBD1	TRBV27	TRBJ2-7	TGTGCCAGCAGTACGTCAGGGGGCAGGCAGTACTTC	CASSTSGGRQYF
.	.	TRBV28	TRBJ1-6	TGTGCCAGCAGTTTTTTCTCAGTCCAGGGGCCGTTTAATTCACCCCTCCACTTT	CASSFFSVQGPFNSPLHF
.	TRBD1	TRBV5-1	TRBJ2-1	TGCGCCAGCAGCTTAGGGACAGGGGGTAATGAGCAGTTCTTC	CASSLGTGGNEQFF
.	TRBD2	TRBV5-6	TRBJ2-3	TGTGCCAGCAGCTTGGTGCAACTAGCGGGGAGCACAGATACGCAGTATTTT	CASSLVQLAGSTDTQYF